One sample yielded the 31 T cell receptor beta chains listed below, sequenced in a study of T cells in localized non-small cell lung cancer. Profiling relied on immunoSEQ multiplex PCR, and the TCRdb table lists in-frame clones only, not all of them. Among 20,000 to 25,000 clones, approximately 86% were seen once, and the ten largest hold roughly 22%. Source: PBMCs, taken before any cancer treatment. These receptors were collected from a man between 40 and 69 years old with stage II squamous cell lung carcinoma.

This clone came up once. The chain has TRBV5-8 and TRBJ2-5; perhaps TRBD1 as D (5 bases). The CDR3 extends over 12 amino acids. Trimming took 2 bases from V and 5 from J, leaving 7 bases between them. The germline gives CDR1 SGHTS, CDR2 YDEGEE. DNA of the CDR3: TGTGCCAGCAGCTTTAGGGGTGAGACCCAGTACTTC. Translated: CASSFRGETQYF. The full variable domain, with the rest looked up from reference TRBV5-8 and TRBJ2-5, is EAGVTQSPTHLIKTRGQQATLRCSPISGHTSVYWYQQALGLGLQFLLWYDEGEERNRGNFPPRFSGRQFPNYSSELNVNALELEDSALYLCASSFRGETQYFGPGTRLLVL.

The CDR3 reads CASSLVHVKNIQYF. CDR3 in DNA: TGTGCCAGCAGTCTGGTACACGTGAAAAACATTCAGTACTTC. This chain links TRBV28 with TRBJ2-4; D gene unclear. Trimming took off 5 bases at V and 4 bases at J, with 12 bases between the two ends. The CDR3 covers 14 residues. CDR1 and CDR2 (germline): MDHEN, SYDVKM.

This clone was picked up one time. The chain carries TRBV30 and TRBJ2-2; 9 nucleotides match TRBD1. V was clipped by 1 base and J by 7 bases; unmatched bases: 7. Per the germline V gene, CDR1 is GTSNPN and CDR2 is SVGIG (reference sequence). This CDR3 spans 15 amino acids. The CDR3 loop is CAWSEVGQGLGELFF. In DNA, the CDR3 is TGTGCCTGGAGTGAGGTCGGACAGGGGCTCGGGGAGCTGTTTTTT.

The rearrangement links TRBV7-2 to TRBJ1-2; D not resolved. V lost 0 bases and J 10 bases, leaving 9 bases between the germline ends. The germline CDR1 and CDR2 sequences are SGHTA and FQGNSA. There are 12 residues in the CDR3. The CDR3 DNA sequence: TGTGCCAGCAGCTTAGCACCGTGGGTCTACACCTTC. This encodes CASSLAPWVYTF.

The chain carries TRBV5-1 and TRBJ2-7, with 7 bases identical to TRBD1. Germline V gives CDR1 SGHRS, CDR2 YFSETQ. V was clipped by 4 bases and J by 7 bases; unmatched bases: 8. CDR3 length equals 13 residues. CDR3 DNA: TGCGCCAGCAGCATAGGACAGGACTCAGAGCAGTACTTC. Residues: CASSIGQDSEQYF.

The rearrangement uses TRBV9 and TRBJ2-1, with 9 nucleotides matching TRBD2. V was pared by 6 bases and J by 9 bases, with 16 bases of the junction left unmatched. The germline V gene has CDR1 SGDLS and CDR2 YYNGEE. This CDR3 region has 16 residues. DNA for the CDR3: TGTGCCAGCACCGCGTCGGCGGGAGGGCCGATGGGTGAGCAGTTCTTC. Its protein product is CASTASAGGPMGEQFF.

The J gene is TRBJ2-5, the V gene TRBV10-3; TRBD1 might be the D (5 bases). There are 12 residues in the CDR3. V gave up 10 bases and J gave up 5 bases, with 14 bases separating them. The germline gives CDR1 ENHRY, CDR2 SYGVKD. The CDR3 nucleotides are TGTGCCACCGCACAGGACCTCGAGACCCAGTACTTC. This sequence encodes CATAQDLETQYF.

The rearrangement uses TRBV2 and TRBJ1-4; no definite D call. The germline gives CDR1 SNHLY, CDR2 FYNNEI. Trimming took 6 bases from V and 8 from J, leaving 13 bases between them. The length of the CDR3 is 13 residues. DNA for the CDR3: TGTGCCAGCAGGCGGAGAGTTGAGGAAAAACTGTTTTTT. Protein product: CASRRRVEEKLFF.

This clone appeared once. This chain uses TRBV5-1 with TRBJ1-1, with D maybe TRBD1 (5 bases). Trimming removed 3 bases from V and 6 bases from J, with 15 bases in between. The CDR3 has 14 amino acids. Germline loops: CDR1 SGHRS, CDR2 YFSETQ. The CDR3 DNA is TGCGCCAGCAGCTCGGCGGTAGGGGCGCCTGAAGCTTTCTTT. Encoded protein: CASSSAVGAPEAFF.

The chain is built from TRBV7-7 and TRBJ2-5; no reliable D call. Trimming removed 3 bases from V and 3 bases from J, with 8 bases in between. Per the germline V gene, CDR1 is SSHAT and CDR2 is FNYEAQ (reference sequence). The CDR3 is 13 residues long. CDR3: CASSFRLKETQYF. As DNA, the CDR3 is TGTGCCAGCAGCTTCAGGCTCAAAGAGACCCAGTACTTC. Supplemented by reference TRBV7-7 and TRBJ2-5, the full variable domain reads GAGVSQSPRYKVTKRGQDVTLRCDPISSHATLYWYQQALGQGPEFLTYFNYEAQPDKSGLPSDRFSAERPEGSISTLTIQRTEQRDSAMYRCASSFRLKETQYFGPGTRLLVL.

V and J are TRBV7-9 and TRBJ1-5, with D unresolved. Deletions cut 0 bases from V and 9 bases from J, with 6 bases between. Per germline, CDR1 SEHNR and CDR2 FQNEAQ (reference sequence). The length of the CDR3 is 12 residues. As DNA, the CDR3 is TGTGCCAGCAGCTTAGCTCCTGGGCCCCAGCATTTT. This encodes CASSLAPGPQHF. The full variable domain, with the rest looked up from reference TRBV7-9 and TRBJ1-5, is DTGVSQNPRHKITKRGQNVTFRCDPISEHNRLYWYRQTLGQGPEFLTYFQNEAQLEKSRLLSDRFSAERPKGSFSTLEIQRTEQGDSAMYLCASSLAPGPQHFGDGTRLSIL.

This rearrangement joins TRBV19 to TRBJ2-1, with TRBD2 matching 8 bases. The CDR3 loop spans 18 amino acids. V shed 1 base and J 8 bases; nucleotides not matched to a gene: 16. Germline CDR1 is LNHDA and CDR2 is SQIVND (reference sequence). CDR3 protein: CASSIGPQRGRIFDEQFF. CDR3 nucleotide sequence: TGTGCCAGTAGTATAGGCCCCCAGCGGGGGAGAATTTTTGATGAGCAGTTCTTC.

This chain links TRBV7-2 with TRBJ2-2, with D possibly TRBD1 on 6 matching bases. Per the germline V gene, CDR1 is SGHTA and CDR2 is FQGNSA. Trimming stripped 6 bases from V and 0 bases from J, with 14 bases between. This CDR3 is built from 16 residues. The DNA of the CDR3 is TGTGCCAGCAGGGCTAGAGGACAGACGAACACCGGGGAGCTGTTTTTT. This codes for CASRARGQTNTGELFF.

With regard to this clone: Other DNA sequences in the same sample also yield this CDR3. V gene TRBV5-1 combines with J gene TRBJ2-5; D remains unclear. The CDR3 covers 14 residues. The V gene lost 0 bases and the J gene lost 1 base, with 7 bases spanning the gap. Germline CDR1 SGHRS, CDR2 YFSETQ. The CDR3 here is CASSLAGPQETQYF. The CDR3 nucleotides are TGCGCCAGCAGCTTGGCCGGCCCCCAAGAGACCCAGTACTTC.

The V call is TRBV29-1, the J call TRBJ1-6, with a weak D call TRBD1 (5 bases). CDR3 length: 13 amino acids. The V end was cut by 5 bases, the J end by 7 bases, with 12 bases between. Germline V gene sequence: CDR1 SQVTM, CDR2 ANQGSEA. CDR3 coding DNA: TGCAGCGTTCAGAAGGACAAAAATTCACCCCTCCACTTT. It specifies CSVQKDKNSPLHF.

The sample holds a few counts of this clone. V and J are TRBV6-1 and TRBJ2-7; D is perhaps TRBD1 (5 bases). The CDR3 is 16 residues long. V dropped 4 bases and J dropped 0 bases, with 16 bases sitting between them. Germline V gives CDR1 MNHNS, CDR2 SASEGT. Here the CDR3 DNA reads TGTGCCAGCAGTGGCTGGGTGCACAGGAGCTCCTACGAGCAGTACTTC. Its translation is CASSGWVHRSSYEQYF.

V usage is TRBV2 and J usage is TRBJ1-5, with 9 bases matching TRBD1. The CDR3 extends over 15 amino acids. Germline values: CDR1 SNHLY, CDR2 FYNNEI. With 6 bases clipped from V and 3 bases from J, the junction kept 6 bases outside the gene matches. The CDR3 sequence: CASSWGQGDNQPQHF. Written as DNA, the CDR3 is TGTGCCAGCAGCTGGGGACAGGGCGACAATCAGCCCCAGCATTTT.

The chain joins TRBV6-5 to TRBJ2-1; 7 bases align to TRBD2. The CDR3 totals 14 residues. Looked up from germline, CDR1 is MNHEY and CDR2 is SVGAGI. V gave up 8 bases and J gave up 2 bases; unmatched junction bases: 6. The CDR3 is CASSAGVAYNEQFF. The CDR3 region has the DNA TGTGCCAGCTCTGCGGGGGTAGCCTACAATGAGCAGTTCTTC.

V and J are TRBV29-1 and TRBJ2-3; D is perhaps TRBD2 (5 bases). The CDR3 extends over 13 amino acids. Germline V gene data show CDR1 as SQVTM and CDR2 as ANQGSEA. V dropped 3 bases and J dropped 1 base, with 8 bases sitting between them. CDR3 residues: CSVDRRGTDTQYF. The CDR3 DNA is TGCAGCGTTGACCGGCGGGGCACAGATACGCAGTATTTT.

The chain is built from TRBV6-5 and TRBJ2-7; 7 nucleotides agree with TRBD2. Trimming removed 8 bases from V and 2 bases from J; junction bases left unmatched: 3. Germline V gene data show CDR1 as MNHEY and CDR2 as SVGAGI. The CDR3 runs to 12 residues. The CDR3 DNA is TGTGCCAGCTCGAGCGGGGCCTACGAGCAGTACTTC. It translates to CASSSGAYEQYF.

The rearrangement uses TRBV7-2 and TRBJ1-6; tentatively, D is TRBD1 (5 bases). The CDR3 sequence is 15 residues long. Trimming pared 5 bases from V and 7 bases from J, leaving 15 bases between. In germline, CDR1 is SGHTA, CDR2 FQGNSA. In DNA, the CDR3 is TGTGCCAGCAGCCCTATGGGGCAGACAAATTCACCCCTCCACTTT. The encoded protein is CASSPMGQTNSPLHF.

J is TRBJ2-3 and V is TRBV5-4; 14 bases align to TRBD2. Germline CDR1 SGHNT, CDR2 YYREEE (reference sequence). Trimming at V came to 2 bases and at J to 2 bases, leaving 4 bases not matched to a gene. The CDR3 extends over 17 amino acids. The CDR3 DNA is TGTGCCAGCAGCTTCCGACTAGCGGGAGGGCCCACAGATACGCAGTATTTT. Amino acids: CASSFRLAGGPTDTQYF.

The chain combines TRBV5-6 with TRBJ2-5; D call uncertain. Germline lookup yields CDR1 SGHDT and CDR2 YYEEEE. The CDR3 is 14 amino acids. The V and J ends lost 1 base and 4 bases respectively, with 11 bases between them. The CDR3 DNA sequence: TGTGCCAGCAGCTTGCCAGGAATGGGAGAGACCCAGTACTTC. This codes for CASSLPGMGETQYF. The full variable domain, in which reference TRBV5-6 and TRBJ2-5 provide the parts outside the CDR3, is DAGVTQSPTHLIKTRGQQVTLRCSPKSGHDTVSWYQQALGQGPQFIFQYYEEEERQRGNFPDRFSGHQFPNYSSELNVNALLLGDSALYLCASSLPGMGETQYFGPGTRLLVL.

The sample holds a few counts of this clone. DNA of the CDR3: TGTGCCAGCAGCGGGGGACTAGCGGGTTTAGAGACCCAGTACTTC. Residues: CASSGGLAGLETQYF. The chain has TRBV9 and TRBJ2-5; 12 bases align to TRBD2. The germline V gene has CDR1 SGDLS and CDR2 YYNGEE. J was trimmed by 4 bases and V by 3 bases; bases with no gene match: 4. This CDR3 region has 15 residues.

The V gene is TRBV6-5, the J gene TRBJ1-2, with TRBD1 as a possible D gene (5 bases). The CDR3 has 13 residues. Germline values: CDR1 MNHEY, CDR2 SVGAGI. V lost 7 bases to trimming and J lost 1 base, with 10 bases between them. CDR3 region: CASNTGHNYGYTF. The CDR3 DNA reads TGTGCCAGCAACACCGGACATAACTATGGCTACACCTTC.

CDR3 in DNA: TGTGCCAGCTCACCGGGACAGAACTATGGCTACACCTTC. This sequence encodes CASSPGQNYGYTF. The J gene is TRBJ1-2, the V gene TRBV18, with TRBD1 identical over 7 bases. The ends lost 3 bases at V and 2 bases at J; junction bases unmatched: 0. From germline, CDR1 is KGHSH and CDR2 LQKENI. The CDR3 contains 13 residues.

The V gene is TRBV6-5, the J gene TRBJ1-5; no reliable D call. Deletions cut 2 bases from V and 3 bases from J, with 8 bases between. This CDR3 is built from 14 residues. Germline V gene data show CDR1 as MNHEY and CDR2 as SVGAGI. CDR3 loop: CASSYRRANQPQHF. The CDR3 coding sequence is TGTGCCAGCAGTTACCGCCGGGCCAATCAGCCCCAGCATTTT.

V and J are TRBV11-2 and TRBJ1-2; the D is unclear. Germline V gives CDR1 SGHAT, CDR2 FQNNGV. The V end was cut by 3 bases, the J end by 4 bases, with 9 bases between. The CDR3 is 13 residues long. Here the CDR3 DNA reads TGTGCCAGCAGCTTGCGGGTTATCTATGGCTACACCTTC. Translated, it gives CASSLRVIYGYTF.

This chain links TRBV11-2 with TRBJ2-7; D is unclear. The germline V gene encodes CDR1 SGHAT and CDR2 FQNNGV. The CDR3 loop spans 13 amino acids. V was trimmed by 4 bases and J by 3 bases, leaving 10 bases between them. The CDR3 DNA reads as TGTGCCAGCAGCTCAACCGCCGGCTACGAGCAGTACTTC. Translating it yields CASSSTAGYEQYF.

This chain links TRBV27 with TRBJ1-1; D ambiguous. Germline assignment: CDR1 MNHEY and CDR2 SMNVEV (reference sequence). V was pared by 7 bases and J by 5 bases, with 26 bases between. The CDR3 length is 17 residues. In DNA form, the CDR3 reads TGTGCCAGCACTCCACAAACCCCCCGGGCGACGGCGACTGAAGCTTTCTTT. Protein: CASTPQTPRATATEAFF.

CDR3 DNA sequence: TGTGCCAGCAGTTTGCGCGGCGGGAGGATCTCCTACGAGCAGTACTTC. Its protein product is CASSLRGGRISYEQYF. The J gene is TRBJ2-7, the V gene TRBV27, with TRBD2 matching over 8 bases. Germline assignment: CDR1 MNHEY and CDR2 SMNVEV (reference sequence). The CDR3 runs to 16 residues. The V segment lost 3 bases and the J segment 0 bases; nucleotides outside the gene matches: 7.